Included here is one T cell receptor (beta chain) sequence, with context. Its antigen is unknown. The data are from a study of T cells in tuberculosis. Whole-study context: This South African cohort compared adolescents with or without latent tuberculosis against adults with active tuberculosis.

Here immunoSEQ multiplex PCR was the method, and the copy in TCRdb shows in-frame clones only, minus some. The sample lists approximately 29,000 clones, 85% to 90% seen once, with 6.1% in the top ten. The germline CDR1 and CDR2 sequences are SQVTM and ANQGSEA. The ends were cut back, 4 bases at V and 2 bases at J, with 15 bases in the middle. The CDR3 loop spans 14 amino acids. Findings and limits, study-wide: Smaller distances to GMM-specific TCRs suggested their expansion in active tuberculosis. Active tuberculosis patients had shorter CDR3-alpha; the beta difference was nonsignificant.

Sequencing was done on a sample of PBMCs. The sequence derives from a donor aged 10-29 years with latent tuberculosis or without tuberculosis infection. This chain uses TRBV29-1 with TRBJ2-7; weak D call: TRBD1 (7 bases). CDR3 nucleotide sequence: TGCAGCGTTGTGGGGGGCGACAGGGCCTACGAGCAGTACTTC. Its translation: CSVVGGDRAYEQYF.